This TCR beta chain was identified in a study of beta chain features in type 1 diabetes. A CD45RO/CCR7/CD25/CD127/CD95/CD27 panel sorted naive, central memory, regulatory and stem cell-like memory CD4+ cells. Since all of the isolated RNA was reverse transcribed, expressed TCRB transcripts were what got sequenced. Sequencing used immunoSEQ multiplex PCR; TCRdb keeps in-frame clones, though not all of them. The top ten hold around 2.5% of the sample, which has around 56,000 clones, under 60% seen once. Study-level points and caveats: Shorter TCRB CDR3s, moderately but significantly so, marked every one of the four CD4+ subsets in Type 1 diabetes patients. In type 1 diabetes patients, VDJ junctions had fewer insertions; deletions at these junctions were more frequent. Using cDNA template may skew counts toward highly expressing activated cells.

As to this clone: What it binds is unknown.

Germline lookup yields CDR1 SNHLY and CDR2 FYNNEI. This CDR3 is 12 amino acids long. V shed 6 bases, J shed 6 bases, and the junction held 5 bases outside the gene matches. This receptor was obtained from a woman between 40 and 50 years old with type 1 diabetes. The sequenced material came from Tregs from blood. The chain joins TRBV2 to TRBJ2-7; 7 positions match TRBD1. CDR3 in amino acids: CASRKGALEQYF. Here the CDR3 DNA reads TGTGCCAGCAGGAAGGGGGCGCTCGAGCAGTACTTC.